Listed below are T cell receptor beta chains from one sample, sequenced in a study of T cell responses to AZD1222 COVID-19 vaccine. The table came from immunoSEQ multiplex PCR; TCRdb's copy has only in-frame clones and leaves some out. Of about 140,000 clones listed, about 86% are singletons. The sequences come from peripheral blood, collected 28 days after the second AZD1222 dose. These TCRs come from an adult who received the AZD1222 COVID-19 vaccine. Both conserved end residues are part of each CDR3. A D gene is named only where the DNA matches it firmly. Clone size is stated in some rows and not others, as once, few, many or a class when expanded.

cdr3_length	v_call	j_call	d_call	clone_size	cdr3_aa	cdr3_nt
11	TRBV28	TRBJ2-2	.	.	CASSYDGELFF	TGTGCCAGCAGTTATGACGGGGAGCTGTTTTTT
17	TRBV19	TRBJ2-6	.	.	CASSIGEGLSGANVLTF	TGTGCCAGTAGTATAGGTGAGGGACTCTCTGGGGCCAACGTCCTGACTTTC
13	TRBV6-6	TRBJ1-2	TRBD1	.	CASRGGTGAGYTF	TGTGCCAGCAGGGGAGGGACAGGGGCTGGCTACACCTTC
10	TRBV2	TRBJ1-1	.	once	CASSIGEAFF	TGTGCCAGCAGTATAGGCGAAGCTTTCTTT
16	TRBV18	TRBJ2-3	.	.	CASSQTGSTDTDTQYF	TGTGCCAGCTCACAAACGGGATCGACAGACACAGATACGCAGTATTTT
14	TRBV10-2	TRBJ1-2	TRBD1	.	CASSQAGTGDDYTF	TGCGCCAGCAGCCAGGCTGGGACAGGGGATGACTACACCTTC
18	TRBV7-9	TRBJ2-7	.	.	CASSQTTFAGTTIYEQYF	TGTGCCAGCAGCCAAACGACCTTTGCCGGGACGACAATCTACGAGCAGTACTTC
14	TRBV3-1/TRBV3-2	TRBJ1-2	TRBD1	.	CASSLRQGTAGYTF	TGTGCCAGCAGCCTCAGACAGGGAACCGCTGGCTACACCTTC
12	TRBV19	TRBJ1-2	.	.	CASSIGVRGYTF	TGTGCCAGTAGTATTGGGGTTCGTGGCTACACCTTC
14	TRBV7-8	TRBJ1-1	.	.	CASSLKELRTEAFF	TGTGCCAGCAGCTTGAAAGAGTTACGGACTGAAGCTTTCTTT
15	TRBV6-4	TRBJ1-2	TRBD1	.	CASSARQGKNYGYTF	TGTGCCAGCAGTGCGAGACAGGGGAAGAACTATGGCTACACCTTC
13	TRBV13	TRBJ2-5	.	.	CASSLRVGETQYF	TGTGCCAGCAGCTTAAGAGTAGGAGAGACCCAGTACTTC
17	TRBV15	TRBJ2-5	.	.	CATSREGGSFPQETQYF	TGTGCCACCAGCAGAGAGGGGGGTAGCTTCCCACAAGAGACCCAGTACTTC
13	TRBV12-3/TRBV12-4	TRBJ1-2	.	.	CASSLARGNGYTF	TGTGCCAGCAGTTTAGCGCGGGGTAATGGCTACACCTTC
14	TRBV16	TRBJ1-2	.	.	CASSQTNAGFGYTF	TGTGCCAGCAGCCAAACCAACGCAGGGTTTGGCTACACCTTC
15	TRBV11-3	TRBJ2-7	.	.	CASSPGGGQTHEQYF	TGTGCCAGCAGCCCAGGGGGGGGACAAACACACGAGCAGTACTTC
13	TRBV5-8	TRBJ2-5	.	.	CASSFRAAETQYF	TGTGCCAGCAGCTTCCGAGCCGCAGAGACCCAGTACTTC
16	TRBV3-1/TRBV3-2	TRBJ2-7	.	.	CASSPSDSLTFYEQYF	TGTGCCAGCAGTCCGTCGGACAGCTTAACCTTCTACGAGCAGTACTTC
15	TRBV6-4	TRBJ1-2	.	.	CASTEPSILMYGYTF	TGTGCCAGCACTGAACCCTCAATTTTAATGTATGGCTACACCTTC
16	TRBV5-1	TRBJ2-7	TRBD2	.	CASRSSGSFDSYEQYF	TGCGCCAGCAGGAGTAGCGGGAGTTTTGACTCCTACGAGCAGTACTTC
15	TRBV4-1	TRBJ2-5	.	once	CASSLPKRGEETQYF	TGCGCCAGCAGCCTCCCAAAAAGGGGGGAAGAGACCCAGTACTTC
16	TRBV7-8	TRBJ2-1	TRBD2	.	CASSSNPSGGAYEQFF	TGTGCCAGCAGCTCTAACCCTAGCGGGGGGGCATATGAGCAGTTCTTC
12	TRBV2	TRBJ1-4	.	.	CASISTGEKLFF	TGTGCCAGCATTAGTACCGGTGAAAAACTGTTTTTT
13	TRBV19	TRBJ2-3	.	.	CASNPSIADTQYF	TGTGCCAGTAACCCTAGCATCGCAGATACGCAGTATTTT
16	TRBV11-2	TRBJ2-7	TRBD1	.	CASSLLTGTATYEQYF	TGTGCCAGCAGCTTACTGACCGGGACAGCTACCTACGAGCAGTACTTC
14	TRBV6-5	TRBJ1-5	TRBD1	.	CASRRQGGNQPQHF	TGTGCCAGCAGACGACAGGGCGGGAATCAGCCCCAGCATTTT